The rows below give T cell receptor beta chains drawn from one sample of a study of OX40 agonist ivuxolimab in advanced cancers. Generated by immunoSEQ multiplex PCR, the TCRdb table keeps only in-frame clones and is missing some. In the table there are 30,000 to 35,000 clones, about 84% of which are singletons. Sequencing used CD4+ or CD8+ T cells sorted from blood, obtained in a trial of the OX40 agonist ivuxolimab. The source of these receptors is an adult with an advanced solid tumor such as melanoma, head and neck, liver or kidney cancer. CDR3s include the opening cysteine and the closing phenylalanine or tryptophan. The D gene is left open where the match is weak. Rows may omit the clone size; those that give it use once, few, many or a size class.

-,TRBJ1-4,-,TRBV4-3,TGCGCCAGCAGCCAGATACAGGGAACTAATGAAAAACTGTTTTTT,CASSQIQGTNEKLFF
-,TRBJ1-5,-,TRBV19,TGTGCCAGTAGAACACACAGCAATCAGCCCCAGCATTTT,CASRTHSNQPQHF
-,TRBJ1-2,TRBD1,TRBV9,TGTGCCAGCAGCGCTCTACAGGGGGCGCTGGGCTACACCTTC,CASSALQGALGYTF
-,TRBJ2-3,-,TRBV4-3,TGCGCCAGCAGCCAGGCCGAGGGGACAGATACGCAGTATTTT,CASSQAEGTDTQYF
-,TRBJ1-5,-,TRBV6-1,TGTGCCAGCAGTGATCCGGTACGTCTCGGGGCCAGCAATCAGCCCCAGCATTTT,CASSDPVRLGASNQPQHF
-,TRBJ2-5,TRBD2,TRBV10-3,TGTGCCATCAGTGAGGTAGCGGGAGCTGAGACCCAGTACTTC,CAISEVAGAETQYF
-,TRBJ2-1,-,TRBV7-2,TGTGCCAGCAGAGACCCCCGAAACAATGAGCAGTTCTTC,CASRDPRNNEQFF
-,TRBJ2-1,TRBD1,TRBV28,TGTGCCAGCAGACCTCTGACAGGGGGCTACAATGAGCAGTTCTTC,CASRPLTGGYNEQFF
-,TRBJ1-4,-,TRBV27,TGTGCCAGCAGTTTTAATGAAAAACTGTTTTTT,CASSFNEKLFF
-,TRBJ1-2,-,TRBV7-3,TGTGCCAGCAGCCCAACAGGGATATCGGACTATGGCTACACCTTC,CASSPTGISDYGYTF
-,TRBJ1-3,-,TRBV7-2,TGTGCCAGCAGCTTACAGAGCTCTGGAAACACCATATATTTT,CASSLQSSGNTIYF
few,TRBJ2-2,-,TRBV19,TGTGCCAGTAGTTATGGGGCCGGGGAGCTGTTTTTT,CASSYGAGELFF
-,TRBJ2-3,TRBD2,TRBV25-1,TGTGCCAGCAGTGCCTGGACTAGCGGTATCACAGATACGCAGTATTTT,CASSAWTSGITDTQYF
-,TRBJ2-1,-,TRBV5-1,TGCGCCAGCAGCTTGGGGCTAGAGTACAATGAGCAGTTCTTC,CASSLGLEYNEQFF
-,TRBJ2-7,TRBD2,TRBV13,TGTGCCAGCAGCCCGGGACTAGCGGGCCAAGGGATTAACGAGCAGTACTTC,CASSPGLAGQGINEQYF
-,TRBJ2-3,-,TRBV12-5,TGTGCTAGTGGTTTGGGGCAGGGGACAGATACGCAGTATTTT,CASGLGQGTDTQYF
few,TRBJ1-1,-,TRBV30,TGTGCCTGGAGTGTAAGTCCGGGTGGAACTGAAGCTTTCTTT,CAWSVSPGGTEAFF
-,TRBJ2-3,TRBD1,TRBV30,TGTGCCTGGAGTGTAGGGACAGGTACGCAGTATTTT,CAWSVGTGTQYF
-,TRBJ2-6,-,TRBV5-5,TGTGCCAGCAGCTTGGAAATGAGGACCGCCGCGGCTGGGGCCAACGTCCTGACTTTC,CASSLEMRTAAAGANVLTF
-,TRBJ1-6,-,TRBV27,TGTGCCAGCAGTTTAGAGGGAGGTGTTTCACCCCTCCACTTT,CASSLEGGVSPLHF
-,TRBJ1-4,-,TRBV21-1,TGTGCCAGCAGGGTGGATGAAAAACTGTTTTTT,CASRVDEKLFF
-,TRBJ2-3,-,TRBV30,TGTGCCTGGATCAGTCCAGTCGATCTCACAGATACGCAGTATTTT,CAWISPVDLTDTQYF
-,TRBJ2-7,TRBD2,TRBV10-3,TGTGCCATCAGTTTGACTAGCGGGAACTACGAGCAGTACTTC,CAISLTSGNYEQYF
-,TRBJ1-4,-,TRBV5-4,TGTGCCAGCAGCTTAATGGGCGCTAATGAAAAACTGTTTTTT,CASSLMGANEKLFF
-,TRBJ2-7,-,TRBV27,TGTGCCAGCAGCCCCCGGGGTAGCGGTGCCTACGAGCAGTACTTC,CASSPRGSGAYEQYF
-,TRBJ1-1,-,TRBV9,TGTGCCAGCAGCGCCCACGGGGGGCTGAACACTGAAGCTTTCTTT,CASSAHGGLNTEAFF
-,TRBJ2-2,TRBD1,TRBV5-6,TGTGCCAGCAGCTTAAGGACAGGGGGCGTCGGGGAGCTGTTTTTT,CASSLRTGGVGELFF
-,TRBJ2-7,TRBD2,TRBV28,TGTGCCAGCAGAGCAGTAGCGGGGTTTACCTACGAGCAGTACTTC,CASRAVAGFTYEQYF
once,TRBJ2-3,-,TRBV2,TGTGCCAGCAGCCCCCCCGCAGGGCAAGCAGATACGCAGTATTTT,CASSPPAGQADTQYF
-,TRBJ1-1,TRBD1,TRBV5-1,TGCGCCAGCAGCTTCGTGGGACAGGGGTACACTGAAGCTTTCTTT,CASSFVGQGYTEAFF
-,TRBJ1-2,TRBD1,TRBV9,TGTGCCAGCAGCGCCCCTAGGACAGGGGAAGGAGGTGGCTACACCTTC,CASSAPRTGEGGGYTF
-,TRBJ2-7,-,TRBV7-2,TGTGCCAGCAGCTTAGAAGGCTACGCATACGAGCAGTACTTC,CASSLEGYAYEQYF
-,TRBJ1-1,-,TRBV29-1,TGCAGCGTTTCGGGAGTGAGGGCGGGGGCTTTCTTT,CSVSGVRAGAFF
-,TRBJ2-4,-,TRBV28,TGTGCCAGCAGTAGGGACGCTGACATTCAGTACTTC,CASSRDADIQYF
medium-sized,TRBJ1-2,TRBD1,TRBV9,TGTGCCAGCAGCGCCACAGGGGCTTCCTATGGCTACACCTTC,CASSATGASYGYTF
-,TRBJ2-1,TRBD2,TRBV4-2,TGTGCCAGCAGCCACCCCTCAGGAGCGGGGGGCACATCCAGCTCCTACAATGAGCAGTTCTTC,CASSHPSGAGGTSSSYNEQFF
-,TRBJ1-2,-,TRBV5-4,TGTGCCAGCAGCGCAACGACAGGCCCAAACTATGGCTACACCTTC,CASSATTGPNYGYTF
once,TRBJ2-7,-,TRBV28,TGTGCCAGCAGTTTATTCCGGCAGGGCTTGGGCGAGCAGTACTTC,CASSLFRQGLGEQYF
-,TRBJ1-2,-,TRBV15,TGTGCCACCAGAGAGGTGGGGGGTTATGGCTACACCTTC,CATREVGGYGYTF
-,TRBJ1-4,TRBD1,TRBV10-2,TGCGCCAGCAGTGGTACAGGGGCAACTAATGAAAAACTGTTTTTT,CASSGTGATNEKLFF
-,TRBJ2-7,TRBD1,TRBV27,TGTGCCAGCAGCAGCCGGGACAGGATGCACTACGAGCAGTACTTC,CASSSRDRMHYEQYF
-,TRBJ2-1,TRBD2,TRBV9,TGTGCCAGCAGCGTAGCGTCCGGGACTAGCGGGAGGCTATCCTACAATGAGCAGTTCTTC,CASSVASGTSGRLSYNEQFF
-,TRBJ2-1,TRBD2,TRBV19,TGTGCCAGTAGGACTAGCGGGAGCTACAATGAGCAGTTCTTC,CASRTSGSYNEQFF
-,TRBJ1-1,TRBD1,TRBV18,TGTGCCAGCCGTTACCTGGGACAGGGGGCTGAAGCTTTCTTT,CASRYLGQGAEAFF
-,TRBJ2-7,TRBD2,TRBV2,TGTGCCGGCAGTAAGGGACTAGACTACGAGCAGTACTTC,CAGSKGLDYEQYF
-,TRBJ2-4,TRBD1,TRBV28,TGTGCCAGCAGTTTGATAACAGGGGGCGGAAATCTAGCCAAAAACATTCAGTACTTC,CASSLITGGGNLAKNIQYF